The table lists the clone carrying this TCR beta chain with many counts. Its antigen is undetermined. The time point is: newly diagnosed GD, antithyroid drugs for less than 3 months. RNA isolated from PBMCs was used to make the TCR library. A blood draw put about 9 milliliters of peripheral blood into EDTA tubes. The data derive from a study of regulatory T cells in long-lasting Graves disease. Background on the study: Antithyroid drug intake by newly diagnosed Graves' patients had lasted under 3 months. Broader study findings: Analysis covered peripheral blood alone, not thyroid tissue. Persistent-disease Graves' patients showed less TCR diversity than new cases.

Germline V gene sequence: CDR1 MNHNS, CDR2 SASEGT. V was cut by 10 bases and J by 11 bases, with 23 bases left in between. This CDR3 is 13 amino acids long. Both iRepertoire HTBI primers and Arm-PCR of CDR3 regions were used to build the TCR beta libraries. TCRdb reprocessed the multiplex PCR reads via MiXCR and lists one record per CDR3 protein. Seen here are roughly 420,000 distinct CDR3 sequences, around 15% observed once, and the top ten hold around a sixth. The sample was also reused in another study, on T cells in Graves' hyperthyroidism and ophthalmopathy.

The sequencing here drew on peripheral blood mononuclear cells (PBMCs), taken at new diagnosis, from a patient treated with antithyroid drugs. The sequence derives from a woman between 50 and 59 years old with Graves disease. The rearrangement uses TRBV6-1 and TRBJ1-1; TRBD1 might be the D (6 bases). The CDR3 coding sequence is TGTGCCACCACAAACGAGGCTGGGGACAAGGCTTTCTTT. Its protein is CATTNEAGDKAFF.